This TCR beta chain originates from a study of control samples from healthy donors and cancer patients (TCRdb year 2020). In regard to this clone: Its specific antigen is unknown. No much larger clone exists at a distance of one base, and base qualities are not known.

To prepare the library, the immunoSEQ multiplex PCR assay was applied. TCRdb's version of the immuneACCESS table is confined to in-frame rearrangements and falls short of the full clone set. An unresolved V gene accounts for under half of the shortfall where checked; the remainder is of unknown origin. The sample table contains around 140,000 clones; only one count was recorded for 92% of them. 2% to 2.5% of the sample comes from the top ten. This TCR derives from a woman aged 45-65 years in good health. Material: blood.

The CDR3 amino acid sequence is: CASSPALGLGSDEQFF. The DNA sequence is TGTGCCAGCAGCCCCGCCTTGGGACTGGGTTCCGATGAGCAGTTCTTC. The rearrangement combines TRBV3-1 (or the pseudogene TRBV3-2) with TRBJ2-1; the D gene is possibly TRBD2, with 6 bases matching. V and J lose 4 bases and 8 bases, and a span of 21 bases separates them. CDR1 and CDR2 are drawn from the germline V gene (reference sequence): LGHDT, YNNKEL. The CDR3 has 16 amino acids, counting the end cysteine and phenylalanine. Only the CDR3 part of the read is kept: 48 bases, read in frame from the first base.